A single sample gave rise to the 25 T cell receptor beta chains below, sequenced in a study of long-term antiretroviral therapy in people with HIV. Researchers ran immunoSEQ v3.0 at survey level. Repertoires were generated with immunoSEQ multiplex PCR, while TCRdb's copy carries only in-frame clones and drops some. The sample has fewer than 45,000 clones; roughly 94% are singletons. The sequencing here drew on unsorted PBMCs, taken 4.1 years after starting antiretroviral therapy. These receptors were obtained from a woman between 45 and 65 years old with HIV.

This clone has just one count. This chain links TRBV30 with TRBJ1-1, with 8 bases fitting TRBD1. Germline values: CDR1 GTSNPN, CDR2 SVGIG (reference sequence). There are 15 residues in the CDR3. V lost 3 bases, J lost 1 base, and 7 bases stayed unmatched. CDR3 protein: CAWRPGTGANTEAFF. The DNA of the CDR3 is TGTGCCTGGAGGCCCGGGACAGGAGCGAACACTGAAGCTTTCTTT.

V gene TRBV7-8 combines with J gene TRBJ2-3; D uncertain. From germline, CDR1 is SGHVS and CDR2 FQNEAQ. Deletions cut 11 bases from V and 9 bases from J, with 15 bases between. The CDR3 is 11 residues long. For the CDR3, the DNA is TGTGCCGCTGATACCGACTGGACGCAGTATTTT. It is translated as CAADTDWTQYF.

A few counts support this clone. The CDR3 loop reads CASSSTRAEGSPLHF. The CDR3 nucleotides are TGTGCCAGCAGCTCAACCCGGGCCGAAGGTTCACCCCTCCACTTT. V and J are TRBV7-8 and TRBJ1-6; no clear D gene. The V end was cut by 4 bases, the J end by 9 bases, with 16 bases between. The CDR3 length is 15 residues. From germline, CDR1 is SGHVS and CDR2 FQNEAQ.

The chain couples TRBV4-1 to TRBJ1-6; 7 bases line up with TRBD1. The CDR3 has 13 residues. From germline, CDR1 is MGHRA and CDR2 YSYEKL. The trim removed 4 bases at V and 15 bases at J, leaving 9 bases unmatched. CDR3 sequence (DNA): TGCGCCAGCAGCCCCCCAGACAGGGCGTTCCTCCACTTT. This gives the protein CASSPPDRAFLHF.

The CDR3 DNA follows: TGTGCCAGCAGCTTGGTTCGGGGGGCGGGAGTAGGTCACGAGCAGTACTTC. Its protein product is CASSLVRGAGVGHEQYF. The chain has TRBV5-4 and TRBJ2-7, with D possibly being TRBD2 (7 bases). The CDR3 loop spans 17 amino acids. Trimming left V 0 bases short and J 5 bases short, with 21 bases between. The germline CDR1 and CDR2 sequences are SGHNT and YYREEE (reference sequence). Supplemented by reference TRBV5-4 and TRBJ2-7, the full variable domain reads ETGVTQSPTHLIKTRGQQVTLRCSSQSGHNTVSWYQQALGQGPQFIFQYYREEENGRGNFPPRFSGLQFPNYSSELNVNALELDDSALYLCASSLVRGAGVGHEQYFGPGTRLTVT.

The J gene is TRBJ2-7, the V gene TRBV2, with TRBD1 matching 8 bases. Germline assignment: CDR1 SNHLY and CDR2 FYNNEI. The CDR3 loop spans 13 amino acids. The V and J ends lost 5 bases and 2 bases, in that order; junction bases with no gene match: 2. CDR3 loop: CASSRDRTYEQYF. For the CDR3, the DNA is TGTGCCAGCAGTCGGGACAGGACCTACGAGCAGTACTTC.

This clone was detected a few times. CDR3 sequence: CASSQGTSHYGYTF. CDR3 nucleotide sequence: TGCGCCAGCAGCCAAGGGACATCTCACTATGGCTACACCTTC. The gene calls are TRBV4-3 and TRBJ1-2, with D possibly TRBD1 on 5 matching bases. Trimming stripped 1 base from V and 3 bases from J, with 9 bases between. CDR3 length: 14 amino acids. Germline loops: CDR1 LGHNA, CDR2 YSLEER.

V gene TRBV19 combines with J gene TRBJ1-5, with D perhaps TRBD1 (6 bases). The CDR3 totals 16 residues. V was pared by 2 bases and J by 6 bases, with 17 bases between. Germline CDR1 reads LNHDA; CDR2 reads SQIVND (reference sequence). The CDR3 sequence is CASSITSGVSIQPQHF. In nucleotides, the CDR3 is TGTGCCAGTAGTATAACATCAGGGGTTTCGATTCAGCCCCAGCATTTT.

This clone was seen just once. The chain employs TRBV6-6 and TRBJ2-3; maybe TRBD2 (5 bases). Deletions cut 0 bases from V and 4 bases from J, with 5 bases between. In germline, CDR1 is MNHNY, CDR2 SVGAGI (reference sequence). This CDR3 has 13 residues. The CDR3 DNA is TGTGCCAGCAGTTACTCGGAGGCAGATACGCAGTATTTT. Its protein is CASSYSEADTQYF.

The rearrangement links TRBV11-2 to TRBJ1-1; the D is unclear. Germline CDR1 reads SGHAT; CDR2 reads FQNNGV. With 4 bases removed from V and 10 bases from J, the gap between germline ends came to 10 bases. The CDR3 sequence is 11 residues long. Here the CDR3 reads CASSSEVSAFF. The CDR3 nucleotides are TGTGCCAGCAGCTCGGAGGTGTCAGCTTTCTTT.

The rearrangement joins TRBV4-1 to TRBJ1-6; D is unresolved. Deletions cut 0 bases from V and 7 bases from J, with 10 bases between. CDR1 and CDR2 from the germline V gene are MGHRA and YSYEKL. The CDR3 is made up of 15 amino acids. The CDR3 spells CASSQEARSNSPLHF. For the CDR3, the DNA is TGCGCCAGCAGCCAAGAAGCCCGTTCCAATTCACCCCTCCACTTT.

The rearrangement links TRBV9 to TRBJ1-6; 7 nucleotides match TRBD1. Trimming took 1 base from V and 3 from J; bases not matched to a gene: 10. The V gene's germline CDR1 is SGDLS and CDR2 YYNGEE. The CDR3 is made up of 18 amino acids. CDR3 loop: CASSVSPTGDDYNSPLHF. As DNA, the CDR3 is TGTGCCAGCAGCGTATCCCCTACAGGGGACGACTATAATTCACCCCTCCACTTT.

This sequence joins TRBV7-2 and TRBJ2-1; D unresolved. V was cut by 3 bases and J by 0 bases, with 9 bases left in between. The CDR3 has 15 residues. CDR1 is SGHTA, CDR2 FQGNSA, per germline. Here the CDR3 DNA reads TGTGCCAGCAGCTTGAGTGGTAGCTCCTACAATGAGCAGTTCTTC. Translation: CASSLSGSSYNEQFF.

This clone was observed a single time. V is TRBV9 and J is TRBJ2-1; 11 nucleotides agree with TRBD2. The CDR3 is 18 amino acids. Germline CDR1 is SGDLS and CDR2 is YYNGEE. V was pared by 2 bases and J by 3 bases, with 10 bases of the junction left unmatched. The DNA for the CDR3 is TGTGCCAGCAGCGTGAACTTACCTAGCGGGGGGCTCTACAATGAGCAGTTCTTC. Its translation: CASSVNLPSGGLYNEQFF.

The gene calls are TRBV20-1 and TRBJ2-2; D unclear. The CDR3 is 11 residues long. CDR1 DFQATT and CDR2 SNEGSKA come from the germline V gene (reference sequence). The germline V and J ends were trimmed by 0 bases and 6 bases, with 2 bases remaining between them. Written as DNA, the CDR3 is TGCAGTGCTAGAGAGGCCGGGGAGCTGTTTTTT. Protein: CSAREAGELFF.

The rearrangement joins TRBV7-3 to TRBJ1-3, with unresolved D. The germline V gene encodes CDR1 SGHTA and CDR2 FQGTGA. Trimming stripped 2 bases from V and 4 bases from J, with 9 bases between. The CDR3 is 14 amino acids. CDR3 sequence (DNA): TGTGCCAGCAGCTTATCGGGCGGCGGAAACACCATATATTTT. This codes for CASSLSGGGNTIYF.

As concerns this clone: One junction end disagrees with the germline gene, perhaps due to a read error. The rearrangement joins TRBV27 to TRBJ2-5; 13 bases are shared with TRBD2. Germline CDR1 is MNHEY and CDR2 is SMNVEV (reference sequence). CDR3 size: 12 residues. The CDR3 DNA follows: TGTGCCAGCAGTTTATATGGGACTAGCGGGGACTTC. This translates into CASSLYGTSGDF.

The rearrangement links TRBV5-4 to TRBJ2-5, with 15 bases lining up with TRBD2. This CDR3 contains 16 residues. Germline CDR1 SGHNT, CDR2 YYREEE (reference sequence). V shed 4 bases and J 7 bases; nucleotides not matched to a gene: 8. CDR3 in amino acids: CASSAGLAGGQGTQYF. In DNA, the CDR3 is TGTGCCAGCAGCGCAGGACTAGCGGGGGGGCAGGGGACCCAGTACTTC.

The gene calls are TRBV7-2 and TRBJ2-6, with unresolved D. In germline, CDR1 is SGHTA, CDR2 FQGNSA. This CDR3 spans 18 amino acids. V was cut by 5 bases and J by 5 bases, with 22 bases left in between. The CDR3 DNA is TGTGCCAGCAGCGGGTGCTCCAGACGACAAAGTCGGGCCAACGTCCTGACTTTC. It yields the protein CASSGCSRRQSRANVLTF.

The chain carries TRBV5-6 and TRBJ1-2, with TRBD1 matching over 11 bases. V was clipped by 5 bases and J by 7 bases; unmatched bases: 7. Germline values: CDR1 SGHDT, CDR2 YYEEEE. The CDR3 is 14 residues long. The CDR3 protein is CASRGTGGKVGYTF. DNA for the CDR3: TGTGCCAGCAGGGGGACAGGGGGGAAGGTTGGCTACACCTTC.

This clone appeared a single time. Here the CDR3 reads CASSYSGARGQETQYF. The CDR3 bases are TGTGCCAGCAGTTACTCGGGGGCGAGGGGCCAAGAGACCCAGTACTTC. The chain combines TRBV6-5 with TRBJ2-5, with D possibly being TRBD1 (6 bases). Trimming shortened V by 0 bases and J by 1 base, and 12 bases separated the two germline ends. CDR1 is MNHEY, CDR2 SVGAGI, per germline. The CDR3 has 16 residues.

This clone is a singleton in its sample. The rearrangement uses TRBV6-5 and TRBJ2-5, with D perhaps TRBD2 (7 bases). V was cut by 8 bases and J by 4 bases, with 17 bases left in between. CDR3 size: 14 residues. CDR1 and CDR2 (germline): MNHEY, SVGAGI. CDR3 sequence (DNA): TGTGCCAGCGCGGCGCCGGGGGGCCGAGAGACCCAGTACTTC. This sequence encodes CASAAPGGRETQYF.

This sequence joins TRBV18 and TRBJ1-1; D is perhaps TRBD1 (6 bases). The germline CDR1 and CDR2 sequences are KGHSH and LQKENI. The CDR3 is 15 amino acids. V lost 0 bases and J lost 2, with 10 bases in between. DNA of the CDR3: TGTGCCAGCTCACCACCTGTGGGACATAACACTGAAGCTTTCTTT. This codes for CASSPPVGHNTEAFF.

This clone has only one observation. The DNA of the CDR3 is TGCGCCAGCAGCTTCACAGGGTTTGATGGCTACACCTTC. Translated: CASSFTGFDGYTF. This chain links TRBV5-1 with TRBJ1-2; D might be TRBD1 (6 bases). Looked up from germline, CDR1 is SGHRS and CDR2 is YFSETQ. The length of the CDR3 is 13 residues. Trimming shortened V by 2 bases and J by 6 bases, and 11 bases separated the two germline ends.

This rearrangement joins TRBV27 to TRBJ1-6; 8 bases are a match to TRBD1. Germline loops: CDR1 MNHEY, CDR2 SMNVEV (reference sequence). CDR3 size: 14 residues. The junction had 2 bases not matched to a gene; V was cut back by 5 bases and J by 5 bases. CDR3 protein: CASSQTGDNSPLHF. CDR3 bases: TGTGCCAGCAGTCAGACAGGGGATAATTCACCCCTCCACTTT.